These 29 T cell receptor beta chains share one sample of origin, sequenced in a study of T cells after yellow fever vaccination. MiXCR, applied by TCRdb to the 5' RACE reads, yields one record per CDR3 protein. The table has 550,000 to 750,000 distinct CDR3 sequences, approximately 13% seen once. The starting material was PBMCs, obtained on the day of the yellow fever booster vaccination. These receptors were obtained from a man aged 25-40 years who received the YFV17D yellow fever vaccine.

The genes are TRBV30 and TRBJ2-1; a possible D gene is TRBD2 (6 bases). V gave up 2 bases and J gave up 9 bases, with 11 bases separating them. The CDR3 has 12 amino acids. Germline lookup yields CDR1 GTSNPN and CDR2 SVGIG (reference sequence). Here the CDR3 DNA reads TGTGCCTGGAGTTCAGACGGGAGTGAGCAGTTCTTC. Protein: CAWSSDGSEQFF. The variable domain in full, completed from reference TRBV30 and TRBJ2-1, reads SQTIHQWPATLVQPVGSPLSLECTVEGTSNPNLYWYRQAAGRGLQLLFYSVGIGQISSEVPQNLSASRPQDRQFILSSKKLLLSDSGFYLCAWSSDGSEQFFGPGTRLTVL.

This clonotype was picked up a small number of times. The chain carries TRBV3-1 and TRBJ2-2, with D perhaps TRBD2 (5 bases). The germline V and J ends were trimmed by 3 bases and 7 bases, with 18 bases remaining between them. The CDR3 spans 16 residues. Germline CDR1 LGHDT, CDR2 YNNKEL (reference sequence). CDR3 loop: CASSQEVGPSGGELFF. The CDR3 nucleotides read TGTGCCAGCAGCCAGGAGGTGGGCCCGTCGGGCGGGGAGCTGTTTTTT.

The genes are TRBV7-9 and TRBJ2-3, with D possibly being TRBD1 (5 bases). The CDR3 totals 16 residues. Trimming stripped 5 bases from V and 0 bases from J, with 15 bases between. Germline CDR1 SEHNR, CDR2 FQNEAQ (reference sequence). The chain's CDR3 is CASSRTTLVSTDTQYF. The CDR3 bases are TGTGCCAGCAGCAGGACAACTTTGGTGAGCACAGATACGCAGTATTTT.

The rearrangement joins TRBV10-3 to TRBJ2-5; D may be TRBD2 (6 bases). The CDR3 covers 14 residues. Between the trimmed V and J ends, which lost 3 bases and 4 bases, there was a span of 12 bases. Looked up from germline, CDR1 is ENHRY and CDR2 is SYGVKD. CDR3 sequence (DNA): TGTGCCATCAGTGACAAACCCGGGGGAGAGACCCAGTACTTC. Translated, it gives CAISDKPGGETQYF.

V usage is TRBV5-1 and J usage is TRBJ1-6; D gene uncertain. Looked up from germline, CDR1 is SGHRS and CDR2 is YFSETQ. V was cut by 1 base and J by 6 bases, with 8 bases left in between. The CDR3 spans 14 residues. The CDR3 is CASSLTARNSPLHF. CDR3 DNA sequence: TGCGCCAGCAGCTTGACAGCCCGTAATTCACCCCTCCACTTT.

The chain carries TRBV27 and TRBJ1-6; D is ambiguous. With 3 bases removed from V and 6 bases from J, the gap between germline ends came to 15 bases. This CDR3 has 16 amino acids. The V gene's germline CDR1 is MNHEY and CDR2 SMNVEV (reference sequence). The CDR3 nucleotides are TGTGCCAGCAGTTTTGGTACCCGAGGAGCTAATTCACCCCTCCACTTT. Translating it yields CASSFGTRGANSPLHF.

The chain joins TRBV28 to TRBJ2-5, with D perhaps being TRBD1 or TRBD2 (5 bases each). Germline CDR1 reads MDHEN; CDR2 reads SYDVKM. The CDR3 length is 14 residues. V gave up 5 bases and J gave up 5 bases, with 15 bases separating them. CDR3 in amino acids: CASSPGPPGETQYF. The CDR3 bases are TGTGCCAGCAGTCCGGGGCCGCCTGGTGAGACCCAGTACTTC.

The V call is TRBV29-1, the J call TRBJ2-1; 9 bases match TRBD1. V trimming: 6 bases; J trimming: 3 bases; junction bases outside the gene matches: 6. The CDR3 has 14 amino acids. Germline assignment: CDR1 SQVTM and CDR2 ANQGSEA. The CDR3: CSVTGQGNYNEQFF. CDR3 nucleotide sequence: TGCAGCGTCACCGGACAGGGGAACTACAATGAGCAGTTCTTC.

The chain joins TRBV20-1 to TRBJ1-5, with TRBD1 matching 7 bases. The length of the CDR3 is 15 residues. V was clipped by 0 bases and J by 4 bases; unmatched bases: 6. From germline, CDR1 is DFQATT and CDR2 SNEGSKA (reference sequence). The CDR3 here is CSARDPPGGNQPQHF. The CDR3 DNA reads as TGCAGTGCTAGAGACCCCCCAGGGGGAAATCAGCCCCAGCATTTT.

This clonotype has only a few counts. The chain joins TRBV12-3 or TRBV12-4 to TRBJ2-1; no clear D gene. V was pared by 3 bases and J by 6 bases, with 9 bases between. The CDR3 runs to 13 residues. The CDR3 reads CASSLTPSNEQFF. CDR3 coding DNA: TGTGCCAGCAGTTTGACCCCCAGCAATGAGCAGTTCTTC.

The chain couples TRBV20-1 to TRBJ2-7; 10 bases agree with TRBD2. CDR3 length equals 15 residues. V lost 0 bases and J lost 8; bases outside the gene matches: 10. Germline-derived CDR1 and CDR2 are DFQATT and SNEGSKA (reference sequence). The DNA of the CDR3 is TGCAGTGCTAGAGAAGGGACTAGCGAGATACGAAAGCAGTACTTC. Amino acid sequence: CSAREGTSEIRKQYF.

Only a few counts were recorded for this clonotype. This chain connects TRBV7-6 to TRBJ1-4; the D is unclear. This CDR3 region has 15 residues. The germline V and J ends were trimmed by 0 bases and 8 bases, with 13 bases remaining between them. The germline V gene has CDR1 SGHVS and CDR2 FNYEAQ. The CDR3, as DNA: TGTGCCAGCAGCTTAGCTTTGGGCACCACCGAAAAACTGTTTTTT. This gives the protein CASSLALGTTEKLFF.

This clonotype occurred a few times. This chain connects TRBV28 to TRBJ2-5, with TRBD2 matching 10 bases. Germline CDR1 and CDR2: MDHEN and SYDVKM. This CDR3 comprises 16 residues. V lost 5 bases and J lost 5; bases outside the gene matches: 11. The CDR3 nucleotides are TGTGCCAGCAGTGGGACTAGCGAGTATGGGTGGGAGACCCAGTACTTC. It specifies CASSGTSEYGWETQYF. Full variable domain (missing parts from reference TRBV28 and TRBJ2-5): DVKVTQSSRYLVKRTGEKVFLECVQDMDHENMFWYRQDPGLGLRLIYFSYDVKMKEKGDIPEGYSVSREKKERFSLILESASTNQTSMYLCASSGTSEYGWETQYFGPGTRLLVL.

This clonotype was counted between two and nine times. A read error may account for a junction end that differs from germline. The gene calls are TRBV6-5 and TRBJ1-2; D ambiguous. Germline V gene lookup returns CDR1 MNHEY and CDR2 SVGAGI. The CDR3 extends over 13 amino acids. Here the CDR3 reads CVSSYTYSYGYTF. DNA for the CDR3: TGTGTCAGCAGTTACACCTACAGCTATGGCTACACCTTC.

The chain recombines TRBV19 with TRBJ2-1; 10 nucleotides line up with TRBD2. Trimming cost V 7 bases and J 9 bases; bases outside gene matches: 9. This CDR3 spans 14 amino acids. Germline V lookup: CDR1 LNHDA, CDR2 SQIVND (reference sequence). CDR3: CASKDPGTSAEQFF. DNA for the CDR3: TGTGCCAGTAAGGATCCGGGGACTAGCGCTGAGCAGTTCTTC.

The chain employs TRBV7-9 and TRBJ1-3; 9 positions agree with TRBD1. This CDR3 region has 16 residues. J lost 4 bases, V lost 1 base, and 5 bases had no gene match. Germline V CDR1 and CDR2: SEHNR, FQNEAQ (reference sequence). CDR3 nucleotide sequence: TGTGCCAGCAGCTTAGACGGGACAGGGCGCGGAAACACCATATATTTT. Translation gives CASSLDGTGRGNTIYF.

The chain is built from TRBV6-5 and TRBJ2-3; tentative D call: TRBD2 (5 bases). Germline V gene lookup returns CDR1 MNHEY and CDR2 SVGAGI. This CDR3 contains 16 residues. Trimming removed 0 bases at V and 2 bases at J, with 12 bases between. DNA for the CDR3: TGTGCCAGCAGTTACTCGTGGAGAGGGCTCACAGATACGCAGTATTTT. This encodes CASSYSWRGLTDTQYF.

This clonotype was detected only a few times. This chain joins TRBV3-1 and TRBJ2-5; 10 bases agree with TRBD2. Germline assignment: CDR1 LGHDT and CDR2 YNNKEL (reference sequence). This CDR3 is built from 15 residues. Unmatched junction bases numbered 11, after V lost 10 bases and J lost 3 bases. The CDR3 nucleotides are TGTGCCACCTTAGCCCATGGACTAGCGGAAGAGACCCAGTACTTC. It specifies CATLAHGLAEETQYF.

The chain joins TRBV24-1 to TRBJ2-3, with 10 bases that match TRBD2. V trimming: 5 bases; J trimming: 0 bases; junction bases outside the gene matches: 7. The CDR3 totals 17 residues. Per the germline V gene, CDR1 is KGHDR and CDR2 is SFDVKD. The CDR3: CATSGPGLADSTDTQYF. The CDR3 region has the DNA TGTGCCACCAGTGGTCCCGGACTAGCGGATAGCACAGATACGCAGTATTTT.

This clonotype was counted only a few times. The V call is TRBV3-1, the J call TRBJ2-4; D is perhaps TRBD2 (6 bases). The CDR3 totals 18 residues. The V end lost 0 bases, the J end lost 0 bases, and 15 bases lay between the germline ends. CDR1 LGHDT and CDR2 YNNKEL come from the germline V gene (reference sequence). The CDR3 nucleotides read TGTGCCAGCAGCCAAGACCCCGTTTCGGGACTAGCCAAAAACATTCAGTACTTC. As protein: CASSQDPVSGLAKNIQYF.

This chain joins TRBV3-1 and TRBJ2-1; 7 bases line up with TRBD2. The V segment lost 0 bases and the J segment 4 bases; nucleotides outside the gene matches: 6. Germline V gene data show CDR1 as LGHDT and CDR2 as YNNKEL (reference sequence). The CDR3 length is 16 residues. Written as DNA, the CDR3 is TGTGCCAGCAGCCAAGATCGAGCGGGGCGTTACAATGAGCAGTTCTTC. Translating it yields CASSQDRAGRYNEQFF.

This clonotype was seen only a few times. The rearrangement uses TRBV12-3 or TRBV12-4 and TRBJ1-4; perhaps TRBD1 as D (6 bases). The CDR3 loop spans 14 amino acids. V was pared by 6 bases and J by 8 bases, with 16 bases between. CDR3 amino acids: CASSSSTGLEKLFF. CDR3 bases: TGTGCCAGCAGCTCCTCGACAGGATTGGAAAAACTGTTTTTT.

This clonotype came up a few times. The chain combines TRBV24-1 with TRBJ1-2; D not certain. Germline loops: CDR1 KGHDR, CDR2 SFDVKD. The CDR3 has 11 amino acids. V shed 9 bases and J shed 4 bases, with 8 bases lying between them. The CDR3 sequence is CATSAGYGYTF. The CDR3 DNA reads as TGTGCCACCTCCGCGGGCTATGGCTACACCTTC.

The J gene is TRBJ2-7, the V gene TRBV20-1; 11 bases map to TRBD2. The germline gives CDR1 DFQATT, CDR2 SNEGSKA (reference sequence). V gave up 0 bases and J gave up 4 bases; unmatched junction bases: 5. This CDR3 has 15 residues. DNA of the CDR3: TGCAGTGCTAGAGAGGCTAGCGGGGGGCGGTACGAGCAGTACTTC. Amino acids: CSAREASGGRYEQYF.

This chain links TRBV7-2 with TRBJ2-7, with D hard to call. This CDR3 region has 16 residues. Trimming removed 5 bases at V and 4 bases at J, with 21 bases between. Germline V gene data show CDR1 as SGHTA and CDR2 as FQGNSA. The CDR3 sequence is CASSAMNRSYSYEQYF. Written as DNA, the CDR3 is TGTGCCAGCAGCGCAATGAACCGGAGTTATTCATACGAGCAGTACTTC.

V usage is TRBV5-1 and J usage is TRBJ2-2, with unresolved D. The V end lost 5 bases, the J end lost 4 bases, and 12 bases lay between the germline ends. This CDR3 comprises 14 residues. Germline V gives CDR1 SGHRS, CDR2 YFSETQ. The CDR3 nucleotides read TGCGCCAGCAGATCCGACACCGGCACCGGGGAGCTGTTTTTT. Amino acid sequence: CASRSDTGTGELFF.

This sequence joins TRBV28 and TRBJ2-3; D is tentatively TRBD1 or TRBD2 (5 bases each). CDR1 and CDR2 (germline): MDHEN, SYDVKM. The CDR3 spans 17 residues. V dropped 3 bases and J dropped 0 bases, with 16 bases sitting between them. CDR3 nucleotides: TGTGCCAGCAGTTTTGAGGGGACCGGTATCAGCACAGATACGCAGTATTTT. Its translation is CASSFEGTGISTDTQYF.

The CDR3 bases are TGCAGCGTTGCTCATCGAAGCAATCAGCCCCAGCATTTT. Its protein is CSVAHRSNQPQHF. The chain carries TRBV29-1 and TRBJ1-5; D not certain. V was shortened by 4 bases and J by 1 base, with 8 bases between the two germline ends. This CDR3 has 13 residues. CDR1 and CDR2 (germline): SQVTM, ANQGSEA.

This clonotype was counted between two and nine times. The V call is TRBV27, the J call TRBJ2-5; TRBD2 matches at 9 bases. V shed 5 bases and J 6 bases; nucleotides not matched to a gene: 16. This CDR3 comprises 17 residues. Germline lookup yields CDR1 MNHEY and CDR2 SMNVEV (reference sequence). The CDR3 reads CASSPPGLARGPKTQYF. CDR3 DNA: TGTGCCAGCAGTCCCCCGGGACTAGCCAGGGGACCCAAGACCCAGTACTTC.